The present T cell receptor beta chain was sequenced within a study of cytomegalovirus exposure and HLA in healthy donors. The germline V gene has CDR1 SQVTM and CDR2 ANQGSEA. CDR3 length: 14 residues. The V and J ends lost 4 bases and 4 bases respectively, with 15 bases between them. Concerning this clone itself: Its antigen is not known.

The PCR was carried out with 60 Vbeta primers and 13 Jbeta primers. This table comes from immunoSEQ multiplex PCR, and its TCRdb copy is limited to in-frame clones, with some not included. In the table there are roughly 150,000 clones, roughly 80% of which are singletons. Study-level points and caveats: Altogether, some 170 TCR beta chains were recorded as cytomegalovirus-associated.

This receptor was obtained from a male donor in good health and CMV-seronegative. The sample comprised PBMCs. The chain is built from TRBV29-1 and TRBJ2-3; perhaps TRBD1 as D (5 bases). The CDR3 DNA is TGCAGCGTTGTTAGGGGTGGTTTTTCAGATACGCAGTATTTT. Protein product: CSVVRGGFSDTQYF.